These T cell receptor beta chains were read from a single sample in a study of T and B cells in COVID-19 patients. In TCRdb, the multiplex PCR reads were re-called with MiXCR into one record per CDR3 protein. Among about 8,000 distinct CDR3 sequences listed, 20% to 30% were seen once. The sample comprised blood. The source is a human donor with active COVID-19. Each CDR3 is given with its conserved first and last residue. A D gene is named only where the DNA matches it firmly. Clone size, where shown, is once, few, many, or a class for clones that have expanded.

NA | TRBJ2-6 | TRBV10-3 | many | TGTGCCATCACCAAGGATGTCTCCGCCGGGGCCAACGTCCTGACTTTC | CAITKDVSAGANVLTF
NA | TRBJ2-5 | TRBV27 | many | TGTGCCAGCAGTCTTTCAAGCGGGCCTCAAGAGACCCAGTACTTC | CASSLSSGPQETQYF
TRBD2 | TRBJ2-7 | TRBV6-6 | NA | TGTGCCAGCAGCGGACTAGCGGGGCTCTACGAGCAGTACTTC | CASSGLAGLYEQYF
NA | TRBJ1-5 | TRBV27 | NA | TGTGCCAGCAGTTTACAGGGGCTGGGCAATCAGCCCCAGCATTTT | CASSLQGLGNQPQHF
TRBD2 | TRBJ2-1 | TRBV24-1 | NA | TGTGCCACCAGTTGGACTAGCGGGGACCACAATGAGCAGTTCTTC | CATSWTSGDHNEQFF
TRBD1 | TRBJ2-7 | TRBV29-1 | medium-sized | TGCAGCGTAGTTGTGATTTTTTTCGGCGGGACAGGCTCCTACGAGCAGTACTTC | CSVVVIFFGGTGSYEQYF
NA | TRBJ1-6 | TRBV30 | few | TGTGCCTGGAGTGAGGGAGGGGAGTATTCACCCCTCCACTTT | CAWSEGGEYSPLHF
NA | TRBJ2-3 | TRBV5-4 | NA | TGTGCCAGCAGCTTAAACCCGCCGGATACGCAGTATTTT | CASSLNPPDTQYF
NA | TRBJ1-2 | TRBV7-4 | few | TGTGCCAGAAGCCAATGTTTCGATGGCTACACCTTC | CARSQCFDGYTF
TRBD1 | TRBJ1-1 | TRBV6-5 | medium-sized | TGTGCCAGCAGGACAGGGGGTAGTACTGAAGCTTTCTTT | CASRTGGSTEAFF
NA | TRBJ2-1 | TRBV6-2/TRBV6-3 | few | TGTGCCAGCAGTTATCAGGCGGGAAGTAATGAGCAGTTCTTC | CASSYQAGSNEQFF
TRBD1 | TRBJ1-5 | TRBV20-1 | NA | TGCAGTGCTAGAGACCTAAGACAGGGCGGTAATCAGCCCCAGCATTTT | CSARDLRQGGNQPQHF
NA | TRBJ1-1 | TRBV6-1 | NA | TGTGCCAGCAGTGATGACTGGGGGGTCACTGAAGCTTTCTTT | CASSDDWGVTEAFF
NA | TRBJ2-3 | TRBV19 | large | TGTGCCAGTAGTAACCGGGAGAGCACAGATACGCAGTATTTT | CASSNRESTDTQYF
TRBD1 | TRBJ1-1 | TRBV19 | large | TGTGCCAGTAGTACTCAGGGGGCGCGTATAGACACTGAAGCTTTCTTT | CASSTQGARIDTEAFF
TRBD2 | TRBJ2-5 | TRBV5-1 | NA | TGCGCCAGCAGCAAATCTCATTCGGGGCTAGCGGGAGTCGGAGAGACCCAGTACTTC | CASSKSHSGLAGVGETQYF
NA | TRBJ1-1 | TRBV25-1 | NA | TGTGCCAGCGCTTCTGGCGCAGGATTCCGCCAAGCTTTCTTT | CASASGAGFRQAFF
NA | TRBJ2-2 | TRBV27 | medium-sized | TGTGCCAGCAGTTTGGTACAGCGAAGGTCCGGGGAGCTGTTTTTT | CASSLVQRRSGELFF
TRBD1 | TRBJ2-1 | TRBV6-2/TRBV6-3 | medium-sized | TGTGCCAGCAGTTACAGGGCAGGGGGCTTTGAGCAGTTCTTC | CASSYRAGGFEQFF
NA | TRBJ1-6 | TRBV7-2 | NA | TGTGCCAGCAGTTCGACAGTGGATTCACCCCTCCACTTT | CASSSTVDSPLHF
NA | TRBJ1-2 | TRBV6-6 | NA | TGTGCCAGCAGAGGAGGGACACAGGGTAACTATGGCTACACCTTC | CASRGGTQGNYGYTF
NA | TRBJ2-5 | TRBV27 | once | TGTGCCAGCACTTCCCCGACAAGAGGGACCCAGTACTTC | CASTSPTRGTQYF
TRBD1 | TRBJ1-2 | TRBV27 | NA | TGTGCCAGCAGTTTGTCGATCGGGACAGGGGATGGCTACACCTTC | CASSLSIGTGDGYTF
TRBD2 | TRBJ2-1 | TRBV5-4 | many | TGTGCCAGCAGCTTCCGGGCGGGGGGGCCCCTCAATGAGCAGTTCTTC | CASSFRAGGPLNEQFF
NA | TRBJ1-1 | TRBV6-2/TRBV6-3 | NA | TGTGCCAGCAGGCTAGGGTTCACTGAAGCTTTCTTT | CASRLGFTEAFF
NA | TRBJ1-1 | TRBV4-3 | NA | TGCGCCAGCAGCCAAGATTCAGGGATGAACACTGAAGCTTTCTTT | CASSQDSGMNTEAFF
TRBD2 | TRBJ2-1 | TRBV9 | few | TGTGCCAGCCAAAGGAGCGGGAGTGGAAATGAGCAGTTCTTC | CASQRSGSGNEQFF
TRBD2 | TRBJ2-3 | TRBV18 | many | TGTGCCAGCTCACCACCCGGGGGGACTACAGATACGCAGTATTTT | CASSPPGGTTDTQYF
NA | TRBJ1-2 | TRBV15 | many | TGTGCCACCGACGGGGCGAATGGCTACACCTTC | CATDGANGYTF
NA | TRBJ1-5 | TRBV12-3/TRBV12-4 | few | TGTGCCAGCAGTCAGTCCCAGAGCAATCAGCCCCAGCATTTT | CASSQSQSNQPQHF
TRBD2 | TRBJ2-7 | TRBV28 | NA | TGTGCCACACGAACTAGCGGGAGAGCCGAGCAGTACTTC | CATRTSGRAEQYF
NA | TRBJ2-7 | TRBV6-6 | NA | TGTGCCAGCAGTTCTCTAGACGAGCAGTACTTC | CASSSLDEQYF
NA | TRBJ1-1 | TRBV7-6 | NA | TGTGCCAGCAGCTTAGGCAGGAACACTGAAGCTTTCTTT | CASSLGRNTEAFF
TRBD2 | TRBJ2-1 | TRBV5-6 | medium-sized | TGTGCCAGCAGCTTGTTGTCTAGCGGTAACAATGAGCAGTTCTTC | CASSLLSSGNNEQFF
NA | TRBJ2-3 | TRBV10-3 | many | TGTGCCATCGGAACAGATACGCAGTATTTT | CAIGTDTQYF
TRBD1 | TRBJ2-7 | TRBV5-4 | few | TGTGCCAGCAGCTTGGGCACAGGGGGCCTGTACGAGCAGTACTTC | CASSLGTGGLYEQYF
NA | TRBJ2-1 | TRBV5-4 | few | TGTGCCAGCAGCTTGGGAGGGGGCTCCTACAATGAGCAGTTCTTC | CASSLGGGSYNEQFF
TRBD1 | TRBJ2-1 | TRBV4-3 | few | TGCGCCAGCAGCCAACCGGGACAGGGTTCTCATGAGCAGTTCTTC | CASSQPGQGSHEQFF
NA | TRBJ2-6 | TRBV10-3 | once | TGTGCCATCAGTGAGTCGGGACACTCTGGGGCCAACGTCCTGACTTTC | CAISESGHSGANVLTF
NA | TRBJ2-5 | TRBV5-4 | medium-sized | TGTGCCAGCAGCTCAAAGGGGCAGGGCCACCAAGAGACCCAGTACTTC | CASSSKGQGHQETQYF
TRBD2 | TRBJ2-1 | TRBV12-3/TRBV12-4 | NA | TGTGCCAGCGGGGAGGGACTATACAATGAGCAGTTCTTC | CASGEGLYNEQFF
TRBD1 | TRBJ2-2 | TRBV7-2 | once | TGTGCCAGCAGCCCTGTAGGACAGGGGAGTAGGGGTACCGGGGAGCTGTTTTTT | CASSPVGQGSRGTGELFF